A single sample gave rise to the 27 T cell receptor beta chains below, sequenced in a study of Ad26.COV2.S vaccination and SARS-CoV-2 variants. The sample's treatment: around 19 received Ad26.COV2.S at low or high dose, single or two shots; 5 received placebo; per-sample allocation not given. Collection of the samples took place on day 63 after the first injection of vaccine or placebo. Libraries were prepared by immunoSEQ multiplex PCR; TCRdb keeps only in-frame clonotypes and omits some of them. The sample carries approximately 480,000 clones, roughly nine tenths recorded once. Sequenced material: peripheral blood, taken in a trial of Ad26.COV2.S vaccine versus placebo. The receptors originated from a person aged 18-60 years who received the Ad26.COV2.S COVID-19 vaccine or a placebo.

The V call is TRBV4-3, the J call TRBJ1-2; a possible D gene is TRBD1 (5 bases). CDR3 length equals 16 residues. Germline-derived CDR1 and CDR2 are LGHNA and YSLEER. Between the trimmed V and J ends, which lost 3 bases and 3 bases, there was a span of 17 bases. In DNA, the CDR3 is TGCGCCAGCAGCCAGGGGACTCGAGGGTCCGACTATGGCTACACCTTC. Encoded protein: CASSQGTRGSDYGYTF.

V is TRBV30 and J is TRBJ2-5; D possibly uses TRBD1 or TRBD2 (5 bases each). The CDR3 loop spans 15 amino acids. The germline V gene has CDR1 GTSNPN and CDR2 SVGIG (reference sequence). V gave up 5 bases and J gave up 5 bases, with 21 bases separating them. DNA for the CDR3: TGTGCCTGGCAGAGGGACCGGGGCCTTTGGGAGACCCAGTACTTC. Its translation: CAWQRDRGLWETQYF.

V and J are TRBV5-8 and TRBJ1-2; 7 bases align to TRBD1. The CDR3 covers 16 residues. The germline gives CDR1 SGHTS, CDR2 YDEGEE. V was pared by 7 bases and J by 0 bases, with 12 bases of the junction left unmatched. The CDR3 here is CASRRTGRLANYGYTF. The DNA for the CDR3 is TGTGCCAGCCGTAGGACAGGCCGATTAGCTAACTATGGCTACACCTTC.

The chain uses TRBV4-2 and TRBJ1-3; D is perhaps TRBD1 (6 bases). Germline assignment: CDR1 LGHNA and CDR2 YNFKEQ. V was trimmed by 1 base and J by 8 bases, leaving 12 bases between them. This CDR3 is built from 14 residues. CDR3 sequence: CASSQVQGRDTIYF. Written as DNA, the CDR3 is TGTGCCAGCAGCCAAGTCCAGGGGAGGGACACCATATATTTT.

The chain carries TRBV30 and TRBJ2-1; 7 positions agree with TRBD2. The junction had 9 bases not matched to a gene; V was cut back by 2 bases and J by 5 bases. The CDR3 totals 15 residues. Per germline, CDR1 GTSNPN and CDR2 SVGIG (reference sequence). CDR3 loop: CAWSPRRREHNEQFF. CDR3 in DNA: TGTGCCTGGAGTCCGCGGAGGCGGGAGCACAATGAGCAGTTCTTC. The full variable domain, its missing parts supplied by reference TRBV30 and TRBJ2-1, is SQTIHQWPATLVQPVGSPLSLECTVEGTSNPNLYWYRQAAGRGLQLLFYSVGIGQISSEVPQNLSASRPQDRQFILSSKKLLLSDSGFYLCAWSPRRREHNEQFFGPGTRLTVL.

V usage is TRBV4-3 and J usage is TRBJ1-4, with D tentatively TRBD1 (5 bases). Germline V gives CDR1 LGHNA, CDR2 YSLEER. The CDR3 runs 17 residues. Trimming removed 1 base at V and 8 bases at J, with 20 bases between. This CDR3 reads CASSQGRGSPKWEKLFF. CDR3 DNA sequence: TGCGCCAGCAGCCAAGGCCGGGGCAGCCCGAAGTGGGAAAAACTGTTTTTT.

The chain uses TRBV28 and TRBJ2-7, with a weak D call TRBD2 (5 bases). CDR1 is MDHEN and CDR2 is SYDVKM in the germline V gene. V dropped 2 bases and J dropped 0 bases, with 14 bases sitting between them. CDR3 length equals 16 residues. The CDR3 reads CASSLGVKRSSYEQYF. For the CDR3, the DNA is TGTGCCAGCAGTTTAGGAGTTAAGCGGAGCTCCTACGAGCAGTACTTC.

This chain joins TRBV7-8 and TRBJ2-7, with TRBD2 matching 10 bases. Germline CDR1 SGHVS, CDR2 FQNEAQ. Unmatched junction bases numbered 4, after V lost 5 bases and J lost 0 bases. The CDR3 extends over 15 amino acids. CDR3 sequence reads: CASSRTSGGSYEQYF. The CDR3 DNA sequence: TGTGCCAGCAGCAGGACTAGCGGAGGCTCCTACGAGCAGTACTTC.

In its sample, this clone was seen once. The chain carries TRBV28 and TRBJ2-1; TRBD1 might be the D (5 bases). Trimming cost V 7 bases and J 8 bases, with 12 bases left between them. The CDR3 loop spans 12 amino acids. The V gene's germline CDR1 is MDHEN and CDR2 SYDVKM. The CDR3 nucleotides read TGTGCCAGCACCCAAGGACAATATGAGCAGTTCTTC. Protein sequence: CASTQGQYEQFF.

This clone has only one observation. The rearrangement joins TRBV28 to TRBJ2-2, with D possibly TRBD1 on 6 matching bases. Germline values: CDR1 MDHEN, CDR2 SYDVKM. The CDR3 has 17 residues. The V gene lost 2 bases and the J gene lost 3 bases, with 16 bases spanning the gap. The CDR3 nucleotides are TGTGCCAGCAGTTTACCCCCCCAGGGGAAGGACACCGGGGAGCTGTTTTTT. Its translation is CASSLPPQGKDTGELFF.

The chain carries TRBV5-4 and TRBJ1-5; D might be TRBD1 (6 bases). Germline V gives CDR1 SGHNT, CDR2 YYREEE (reference sequence). Trimming cost V 7 bases and J 1 base, with 12 bases left between them. This CDR3 is 14 amino acids long. The CDR3 protein is CASQLQGSNQPQHF. The CDR3 bases are TGTGCCAGCCAATTACAGGGAAGCAATCAGCCCCAGCATTTT.

This chain connects TRBV5-3 to TRBJ1-6; 7 bases fit TRBD1. TRBV5-3 is an ORF for which the function is uncertain. The CDR3 is 15 residues long. Trimming took 5 bases from V and 6 from J; bases not matched to a gene: 8. The CDR3 coding sequence is TGTGCCAGAAGGCCCCGGGACAGCGGTAATTCACCCCTCCACTTT. Encoded protein: CARRPRDSGNSPLHF.

The CDR3 region is CSVTIVAGYEQYF. The CDR3 bases are TGCAGCGTGACGATCGTGGCAGGGTACGAGCAGTACTTC. The rearrangement uses TRBV29-1 and TRBJ2-7; possibly TRBD1 for D (5 bases). CDR1 is SQVTM and CDR2 is ANQGSEA in the germline V gene. CDR3 size: 13 residues. V was shortened by 6 bases and J by 4 bases, with 16 bases between the two germline ends.

On this clone: This may stem from a read error, because a much larger clone lies one nucleotide away. This chain links TRBV7-3 with TRBJ1-1, with D maybe TRBD1 (6 bases). The CDR3 runs to 16 residues. Germline V gene sequence: CDR1 SGHTA, CDR2 FQGTGA. The CDR3 reads CASSPSGAGMNTKAFF. The CDR3 DNA follows: TGTGCCAGCAGCCCATCAGGGGCCGGAATGAACACTAAAGCTTTCTTT.

The J gene is TRBJ2-1, the V gene TRBV10-3; a weak D match, TRBD2 (5 bases). Germline V gene lookup returns CDR1 ENHRY and CDR2 SYGVKD. This CDR3 has 12 residues. The germline V and J ends were trimmed by 9 bases and 6 bases, with 12 bases remaining between them. For the CDR3, the DNA is TGTGCCATAGGACTTAACCCCAATGAGCAGTTCTTC. Its translation: CAIGLNPNEQFF.

The chain has TRBV4-3 and TRBJ2-7; D gene uncertain. Germline values: CDR1 LGHNA, CDR2 YSLEER. This CDR3 spans 15 amino acids. V was trimmed by 1 base and J by 0 bases, leaving 10 bases between them. CDR3 nucleotides: TGCGCCAGCAGCCAAGGTAGAGCAACCTCCTACGAGCAGTACTTC. Amino acid sequence: CASSQGRATSYEQYF.

The chain recombines TRBV14 with TRBJ2-1; 10 positions match TRBD2. This CDR3 contains 16 residues. CDR1 is SGHDN and CDR2 is FVKESK in the germline V gene. V gave up 0 bases and J gave up 7 bases; unmatched junction bases: 6. CDR3 region: CASSQDLPLAGNEQFF. CDR3 bases: TGTGCCAGCAGCCAAGATCTTCCACTAGCGGGGAATGAGCAGTTCTTC.

V usage is TRBV28 and J usage is TRBJ2-7; 7 bases map to TRBD2. The CDR3 consists of 14 residues. J was trimmed by 2 bases and V by 2 bases; bases with no gene match: 3. Germline loops: CDR1 MDHEN, CDR2 SYDVKM. The CDR3 region has the DNA TGTGCCAGCAGTTTAGGGGAGGGCACCTACGAGCAGTACTTC. The encoded protein is CASSLGEGTYEQYF.

The rearrangement links TRBV18 to TRBJ1-2; TRBD1 is a possible D gene (5 bases). Trimming took 4 bases from V and 4 from J, leaving 7 bases between them. The germline gives CDR1 KGHSH, CDR2 LQKENI. The length of the CDR3 is 12 residues. The CDR3 loop is CASSQDSYGYTF. The CDR3 bases are TGTGCCAGCTCACAAGACAGCTATGGCTACACCTTC.

The chain has TRBV5-1 and TRBJ1-1; TRBD1 is a possible D gene (5 bases). The CDR3 contains 14 residues. CDR1 and CDR2 from the germline V gene are SGHRS and YFSETQ. The V gene lost 4 bases and the J gene lost 2 bases, with 12 bases spanning the gap. CDR3 nucleotides: TGCGCCAGCAGCGGGGGGGAGCCAAACACTGAAGCTTTCTTT. The encoded protein is CASSGGEPNTEAFF.

The chain employs TRBV6-6 and TRBJ1-1; D unclear. Germline V lookup: CDR1 MNHNY, CDR2 SVGAGI (reference sequence). With 8 bases removed from V and 7 bases from J, the gap between germline ends came to 8 bases. The CDR3 contains 10 residues. CDR3 in DNA: TGTGCCAGCGAGGGCATTGAAGCTTTCTTT. Amino acids: CASEGIEAFF.

CDR3 coding DNA: TGTGCCAGTACTACGCAGGGGGATTCCTATGGCTACACCTTC. Translation gives CASTTQGDSYGYTF. This sequence joins TRBV19 and TRBJ1-2; TRBD1 aligns across 7 bases. This CDR3 is 14 amino acids long. Germline CDR1 LNHDA, CDR2 SQIVND (reference sequence). The trim removed 7 bases at V and 4 bases at J, leaving 9 bases unmatched.

This chain uses TRBV18 with TRBJ1-5; D not resolved. The CDR3 length is 12 residues. In germline, CDR1 is KGHSH, CDR2 LQKENI. V was pared by 4 bases and J by 3 bases, with 4 bases between. CDR3 sequence: CASSQDNQPQHF. The CDR3 nucleotides are TGTGCCAGCTCACAGGACAATCAGCCCCAGCATTTT.

The V gene is TRBV10-3, the J gene TRBJ2-1; either TRBD1 or TRBD2 may fit D (5 bases each). Trimming cost V 6 bases and J 4 bases, with 19 bases left between them. The CDR3 is made up of 16 amino acids. Germline values: CDR1 ENHRY, CDR2 SYGVKD. In nucleotides, the CDR3 is TGTGCCATCAGGGGAGACAGTACCCAAAGATACAATGAGCAGTTCTTC. Translating gives CAIRGDSTQRYNEQFF.

This chain connects TRBV11-2 to TRBJ2-7; 10 bases map to TRBD1. The CDR3 loop spans 16 amino acids. J was trimmed by 5 bases and V by 1 base; bases with no gene match: 8. Germline loops: CDR1 SGHAT, CDR2 FQNNGV. DNA for the CDR3: TGTGCCAGCAGCTTAGGGACAGGGGGGGTTTTCCACGAGCAGTACTTC. This translates into CASSLGTGGVFHEQYF.

This clone occurred once. The chain has TRBV4-3 and TRBJ2-1; D is uncertain. The CDR3 totals 14 residues. Germline loops: CDR1 LGHNA, CDR2 YSLEER. Trimming removed 0 bases at V and 8 bases at J, with 11 bases between. DNA for the CDR3: TGCGCCAGCAGCCAAGAGGGCGCCGACGATGAGCAGTTCTTC. This sequence encodes CASSQEGADDEQFF.

The CDR3 nucleotides read TGCGCCAGCAGCCAAGCCGGGACAGGGGGTGTGGGAAAGTATGGCTACACCTTC. This codes for CASSQAGTGGVGKYGYTF. This chain links TRBV4-1 with TRBJ1-2; 11 bases are shared with TRBD1. V gave up 1 base and J gave up 5 bases; unmatched junction bases: 12. Germline V CDR1 and CDR2: MGHRA, YSYEKL. The CDR3 contains 18 residues.